This TCR beta chain was sequenced in a study of blood T cell repertoires in COVID-19. Membership in each cohort depended on participant-reported clinical history. The CDR3 covers 14 residues. Germline assignment: CDR1 SGHRS and CDR2 YFSETQ. Trimming shortened V by 0 bases and J by 2 bases, and 6 bases separated the two germline ends. Original processing notes: Amplification from reference gene primers served as the basis for estimated nucleated cell counts. Here immunoSEQ multiplex PCR was the method, and the copy in TCRdb shows in-frame clones only, minus some. V and J calls and clone size are copied from that table; D and trimming were computed from the DNA. The sample lists about 180,000 clones; 86% were seen once. This clone has only one observation.

The sequencing sample was made of PBMCs or T cells enriched from blood (not recorded which). The sequence derives from a woman in her thirties who had recovered from COVID-19. The rearrangement joins TRBV5-1 to TRBJ2-1; D is possibly TRBD2 (5 bases). CDR3 sequence reads: CASSLDGTYNEQFF. As DNA, the CDR3 is TGCGCCAGCAGCTTGGACGGGACCTACAATGAGCAGTTCTTC.